The 19 T cell receptor beta chains reported below all come from one sample, sequenced in a study of T cell changes during pregnancy in multiple sclerosis. Sequencing was performed with immunoSEQ multiplex PCR; in TCRdb, only in-frame clones are kept and a portion is missing. This table has tens of thousands of clones, roughly 92% appearing once. The input for sequencing was peripheral blood, taken in the second trimester of pregnancy. These receptors originate from a female donor with multiple sclerosis, enrolled in a pregnancy study.

The V and J genes are TRBV2 and TRBJ1-2; D might be TRBD1 (6 bases). CDR1 is SNHLY and CDR2 is FYNNEI in the germline V gene. V lost 5 bases, J lost 3 bases, and 10 bases lay in between. The CDR3 runs 13 residues. CDR3 sequence: CASSRQEDYGYTF. The CDR3 DNA is TGTGCCAGCAGTCGACAGGAGGACTATGGCTACACCTTC.

This clone has only one observation. The V call is TRBV11-1, the J call TRBJ2-5; 8 bases agree with TRBD2. CDR1 and CDR2 from the germline V gene are SGHAT and FQDESV (reference sequence). This CDR3 is 15 amino acids long. J lost 5 bases, V lost 2 bases, and 7 bases had no gene match. The CDR3 DNA reads as TGTGCCAGCAGCTTAAGAGCGGGAGTGGGTGAGACCCAGTACTTC. It specifies CASSLRAGVGETQYF. Full variable domain (rest looked up from reference TRBV11-1 and TRBJ2-5): EAEVAQSPRYKITEKSQAVAFWCDPISGHATLYWYRQILGQGPELLVQFQDESVVDDSQLPKDRFSAERLKGVDSTLKIQPAELGDSAMYLCASSLRAGVGETQYFGPGTRLLVL.

This rearrangement joins TRBV5-1 to TRBJ2-1, with D perhaps TRBD2 (5 bases). CDR1 is SGHRS, CDR2 YFSETQ, per germline. V dropped 2 bases and J dropped 3 bases, with 15 bases sitting between them. The CDR3 has 16 amino acids. In nucleotides, the CDR3 is TGCGCCAGCAGCTTCACGGCGGGTCGTGTCTACAATGAGCAGTTCTTC. Protein sequence: CASSFTAGRVYNEQFF.

The rearrangement joins TRBV7-9 to TRBJ2-7; 7 bases are shared with TRBD1. With V trimmed by 4 bases and J by 0 bases, 6 bases remained unmatched. CDR3 size: 15 residues. Germline CDR1 SEHNR, CDR2 FQNEAQ (reference sequence). This CDR3 reads CASSSQGVSSYEQYF. Written as DNA, the CDR3 is TGTGCCAGCAGCTCCCAGGGGGTTTCCTCCTACGAGCAGTACTTC.

V is TRBV6-5 and J is TRBJ1-1; D might be TRBD1 (5 bases). Germline V gene lookup returns CDR1 MNHEY and CDR2 SVGAGI. With 0 bases removed from V and 11 bases from J, the gap between germline ends came to 10 bases. This CDR3 spans 12 amino acids. The CDR3 is CASSYSGRAAFF. In DNA form, the CDR3 reads TGTGCCAGCAGTTACTCGGGCAGGGCGGCTTTCTTT.

This rearrangement joins TRBV5-4 to TRBJ2-2; 8 bases are a match to TRBD1. This CDR3 has 17 amino acids. V lost 3 bases and J lost 3; bases outside the gene matches: 10. Germline CDR1 SGHNT, CDR2 YYREEE (reference sequence). In nucleotides, the CDR3 is TGTGCCAGCAGCTCGCAGGGGGCGCAGGGTTACACCGGGGAGCTGTTTTTT. It is translated as CASSSQGAQGYTGELFF.

This rearrangement joins TRBV11-2 to TRBJ2-5, with TRBD2 as a possible D gene (6 bases). V lost 3 bases, J lost 5 bases, and 13 bases lay in between. Germline V lookup: CDR1 SGHAT, CDR2 FQNNGV. The CDR3 totals 14 residues. The CDR3 DNA reads as TGTGCCAGCAGCTTCGGCCCAGGAGGGGAGACCCAGTACTTC. This codes for CASSFGPGGETQYF.

This clone showed up just once. V usage is TRBV5-1 and J usage is TRBJ2-2, with 9 bases fitting TRBD1. Germline-derived CDR1 and CDR2 are SGHRS and YFSETQ. With V trimmed by 3 bases and J by 5 bases, 8 bases remained unmatched. The CDR3 is 16 residues long. The CDR3 is CASSWETGGETGELFF. The CDR3 coding sequence is TGCGCCAGCAGCTGGGAAACAGGGGGCGAGACCGGGGAGCTGTTTTTT.

The rearrangement links TRBV9 to TRBJ1-1; TRBD1 might be the D (5 bases). Germline CDR1 is SGDLS and CDR2 is YYNGEE. Between the trimmed V and J ends, which lost 0 bases and 11 bases, there was a span of 14 bases. This CDR3 has 13 residues. The CDR3 sequence is CASSVVVGQSAFF. DNA for the CDR3: TGTGCCAGCAGCGTAGTTGTGGGGCAGTCGGCTTTCTTT.

The rearrangement joins TRBV6-5 to TRBJ1-1; tentative D call: TRBD1 (6 bases). Trimming took 5 bases from V and 1 from J, leaving 11 bases between them. The germline V gene encodes CDR1 MNHEY and CDR2 SVGAGI. The length of the CDR3 is 14 residues. DNA for the CDR3: TGTGCCAGCAGTCCCGAGGGACAGAACACTGAAGCTTTCTTT. Protein sequence: CASSPEGQNTEAFF.

The rearrangement links TRBV7-2 to TRBJ1-5; 10 bases match TRBD1. Germline V gives CDR1 SGHTA, CDR2 FQGNSA. The CDR3 spans 15 residues. The J segment lost 5 bases and the V segment lost 5 bases, leaving 6 bases of the junction unmatched. CDR3 sequence (DNA): TGTGCCAGCAGCACACGGACAGGGGGGGATCAGCCCCAGCATTTT. This sequence encodes CASSTRTGGDQPQHF.

The rearrangement joins TRBV7-3 to TRBJ2-1, with 7 bases aligning to TRBD2. Per germline, CDR1 SGHTA and CDR2 FQGTGA. The CDR3 extends over 13 amino acids. The J segment lost 8 bases and the V segment lost 3 bases, leaving 4 bases of the junction unmatched. The CDR3 nucleotides are TGTGCCAGCAGCTTTTTACGGGAGGATGAGCAGTTCTTC. It translates to CASSFLREDEQFF.

This clone is a singleton in its sample. The rearrangement joins TRBV19 to TRBJ2-5, with D possibly TRBD2 on 5 matching bases. The CDR3 covers 14 residues. The germline V gene encodes CDR1 LNHDA and CDR2 SQIVND (reference sequence). V was cut by 8 bases and J by 5 bases, with 18 bases left in between. The CDR3 nucleotides read TGTGCCAGTCGCTGGGAGTTACAGCGGGAGACCCAGTACTTC. Its protein is CASRWELQRETQYF.

The chain is built from TRBV5-6 and TRBJ1-1, with D possibly matching TRBD1 (6 bases). Germline CDR1 reads SGHDT; CDR2 reads YYEEEE. This CDR3 has 14 residues. V shed 4 bases and J shed 4 bases, with 14 bases lying between them. The CDR3 nucleotides read TGTGCCAGCAGCCCCGGGGGGCGAGGCACTGAAGCTTTCTTT. Translated: CASSPGGRGTEAFF.

This clone occurred once. V usage is TRBV6-5 and J usage is TRBJ2-7; 10 bases match TRBD2. V was clipped by 4 bases and J by 1 base; unmatched bases: 7. The CDR3 has 16 residues. Germline assignment: CDR1 MNHEY and CDR2 SVGAGI. In nucleotides, the CDR3 is TGTGCCAGCAGTTCTACGGGACTAGCGACTTCCTACGAGCAGTACTTC. Its protein product is CASSSTGLATSYEQYF.

This rearrangement joins TRBV6-4 to TRBJ1-5; no clear D. The V gene lost 8 bases and the J gene lost 4 bases, with 6 bases spanning the gap. Germline loops: CDR1 MRHNA, CDR2 SNTAGT. The CDR3 runs to 11 residues. CDR3 sequence reads: CASGQNQPQHF. In DNA, the CDR3 is TGTGCCAGCGGCCAGAATCAGCCCCAGCATTTT.

The chain uses TRBV18 and TRBJ1-5; TRBD1 matches at 7 bases. V was clipped by 2 bases and J by 5 bases; unmatched bases: 3. Germline V CDR1 and CDR2: KGHSH, LQKENI. The length of the CDR3 is 14 residues. In DNA, the CDR3 is TGTGCCAGCTCACCAGAGGGGGCCTATCAGCCCCAGCATTTT. It translates to CASSPEGAYQPQHF.

V is TRBV5-1 and J is TRBJ2-4; 8 bases map to TRBD1. CDR1 SGHRS and CDR2 YFSETQ come from the germline V gene. The CDR3 sequence is 17 residues long. The J segment lost 0 bases and the V segment lost 0 bases, leaving 5 bases of the junction unmatched. As DNA, the CDR3 is TGCGCCAGCAGCTTGGACGCAGGGGGCCTAGCCAAAAACATTCAGTACTTC. The encoded protein is CASSLDAGGLAKNIQYF.

The CDR3 loop reads CTSSQDLNPGQGYGYTF. CDR3 DNA: TGCACCAGCAGCCAAGATCTTAATCCGGGACAGGGCTATGGCTACACCTTC. V gene TRBV1 combines with J gene TRBJ1-2; the table's D gene call, TRBD1, was not cross checked with the DNA. TRBV1 is marked as a pseudogene. This CDR3 has 17 residues.